This is a list of T cell receptor beta chains from one sample in a study of blood T cell repertoires in COVID-19. The method was immunoSEQ multiplex PCR; TCRdb's version includes in-frame clones alone and lacks a portion of them. The sample contains fewer than 250,000 clones, about four fifths of which appear only once. Material for sequencing was peripheral blood. Source of these receptors: a woman aged 45-65 years with acute or convalescent COVID-19. Both conserved end residues are part of each CDR3. Each record gives: J gene, clone size, V gene, D gene, CDR3 protein, CDR3 DNA. D genes are given only for firm matches. Part of the rows lack a size; the others show once, few, many or a class for expanded clones.

j_gene: TRBJ2-7; abundance: NA; v_gene: TRBV9; d_gene: TRBD1; CDR3aa: CASSGRTGSHEQYF; CDR3nt: TGTGCCAGCAGCGGCAGGACAGGGTCCCACGAGCAGTACTTC
j_gene: TRBJ1-2; abundance: NA; v_gene: TRBV28; d_gene: NA; CDR3aa: CASSSQGSNYGYTF; CDR3nt: TGTGCCAGCAGTTCGCAGGGATCTAACTATGGCTACACCTTC
j_gene: TRBJ2-1; abundance: NA; v_gene: TRBV19; d_gene: NA; CDR3aa: CASSIERNEQFF; CDR3nt: TGTGCCAGTAGTATAGAGCGGAATGAGCAGTTCTTC
j_gene: TRBJ2-7; abundance: once; v_gene: TRBV28; d_gene: TRBD2; CDR3aa: CASSRGVGRAAYEQYF; CDR3nt: TGTGCCAGCAGCCGGGGGGTTGGGCGGGCCGCATACGAGCAGTACTTC
j_gene: TRBJ2-2; abundance: NA; v_gene: TRBV19; d_gene: NA; CDR3aa: CASSVGQRRNTGELFF; CDR3nt: TGTGCCAGTAGTGTCGGCCAGCGGAGAAACACCGGGGAGCTGTTTTTT
j_gene: TRBJ2-6; abundance: NA; v_gene: TRBV11-2; d_gene: NA; CDR3aa: CASSLTTLGANVLTF; CDR3nt: TGTGCCAGCAGCTTAACGACTCTCGGGGCCAACGTCCTGACTTTC
j_gene: TRBJ2-4; abundance: NA; v_gene: TRBV13; d_gene: TRBD1; CDR3aa: CASSLSLQGAENIQYF; CDR3nt: TGTGCCAGCAGCTTAAGTTTACAGGGGGCCGAAAACATTCAGTACTTC
j_gene: TRBJ1-2; abundance: NA; v_gene: TRBV5-1; d_gene: NA; CDR3aa: CASSLAVGSQYGYTF; CDR3nt: TGCGCCAGCAGCTTGGCCGTAGGTTCACAGTATGGCTACACCTTC
j_gene: TRBJ2-1; abundance: NA; v_gene: TRBV19; d_gene: NA; CDR3aa: CASRGGRSGGGDEQFF; CDR3nt: TGTGCCAGTAGAGGGGGTCGAAGCGGAGGTGGGGATGAGCAGTTCTTC
j_gene: TRBJ2-2; abundance: NA; v_gene: TRBV7-3; d_gene: TRBD2; CDR3aa: CASSLFPSGKTGELFF; CDR3nt: TGTGCCAGCAGCTTATTTCCTAGCGGGAAGACCGGGGAGCTGTTTTTT
j_gene: TRBJ1-1; abundance: NA; v_gene: TRBV28; d_gene: TRBD1; CDR3aa: CASSQPGQGITEAFF; CDR3nt: TGTGCCAGCAGTCAGCCGGGACAGGGTATCACTGAAGCTTTCTTT
j_gene: TRBJ2-3; abundance: NA; v_gene: TRBV7-9; d_gene: TRBD2; CDR3aa: CASPSGRGSTDTQYF; CDR3nt: TGTGCCAGCCCCTCGGGGCGGGGGAGCACAGATACGCAGTATTTT
j_gene: TRBJ2-3; abundance: NA; v_gene: TRBV19; d_gene: NA; CDR3aa: CASRERSTDTQYF; CDR3nt: TGTGCCAGTAGGGAGAGGAGCACAGATACGCAGTATTTT
j_gene: TRBJ2-7; abundance: NA; v_gene: TRBV11-3; d_gene: TRBD1; CDR3aa: CASSFGQGNDEQYF; CDR3nt: TGTGCCAGCAGCTTCGGACAGGGAAACGACGAGCAGTACTTC
j_gene: TRBJ2-7; abundance: NA; v_gene: TRBV5-1; d_gene: NA; CDR3aa: CASSRQKNYEQYF; CDR3nt: TGCGCCAGCAGCCGTCAGAAAAACTACGAGCAGTACTTC
j_gene: TRBJ2-7; abundance: NA; v_gene: TRBV2; d_gene: NA; CDR3aa: CASSGNPRDEQYF; CDR3nt: TGTGCCAGCAGTGGGAATCCCCGGGACGAGCAGTACTTC
j_gene: TRBJ2-1; abundance: NA; v_gene: TRBV7-3; d_gene: TRBD2; CDR3aa: CASSPRGEGRQNEQFF; CDR3nt: TGTGCCAGCAGCCCTCGGGGGGAGGGCCGACAAAATGAGCAGTTCTTC
j_gene: TRBJ2-6; abundance: NA; v_gene: TRBV24-1; d_gene: TRBD1; CDR3aa: CATSDSPGQGASGANVLTF; CDR3nt: TGTGCCACCAGTGATTCCCCCGGACAGGGGGCCTCTGGGGCCAACGTCCTGACTTTC
j_gene: TRBJ1-1; abundance: NA; v_gene: TRBV2; d_gene: NA; CDR3aa: CASREEGPGGVAFF; CDR3nt: TGTGCCAGCAGGGAGGAAGGCCCTGGGGGGGTGGCTTTCTTT
j_gene: TRBJ2-7; abundance: few; v_gene: TRBV5-1; d_gene: TRBD2; CDR3aa: CASSLAGGLGHEQYF; CDR3nt: TGCGCCAGCAGCTTGGCCGGGGGGTTGGGGCACGAGCAGTACTTC
j_gene: TRBJ2-3; abundance: NA; v_gene: TRBV6-5; d_gene: NA; CDR3aa: CASSYSFAGTTDTQYF; CDR3nt: TGTGCCAGCAGTTACTCGTTCGCGGGAACCACAGATACGCAGTATTTT
j_gene: TRBJ2-5; abundance: NA; v_gene: TRBV10-3; d_gene: TRBD2; CDR3aa: CATGLAGASAETQYF; CDR3nt: TGTGCCACGGGACTAGCGGGAGCTTCAGCAGAGACCCAGTACTTC
j_gene: TRBJ2-1; abundance: once; v_gene: TRBV11-2; d_gene: NA; CDR3aa: CASSPRLGRNEQFF; CDR3nt: TGTGCCAGCAGCCCCCGACTAGGCCGCAATGAGCAGTTCTTC
j_gene: TRBJ1-1; abundance: few; v_gene: TRBV6-1; d_gene: NA; CDR3aa: CASSEKGGAFF; CDR3nt: TGTGCCAGCAGTGAGAAGGGAGGGGCTTTCTTT
j_gene: TRBJ2-1; abundance: few; v_gene: TRBV11-2; d_gene: TRBD2; CDR3aa: CASSLTSGPYNEQFF; CDR3nt: TGTGCCAGCAGCCTGACTAGCGGGCCTTACAATGAGCAGTTCTTC
j_gene: TRBJ2-2; abundance: NA; v_gene: TRBV5-4; d_gene: TRBD1; CDR3aa: CASSFGEGAATGELFF; CDR3nt: TGTGCCAGCAGCTTTGGAGAGGGGGCGGCCACCGGGGAGCTGTTTTTT
j_gene: TRBJ2-5; abundance: NA; v_gene: TRBV24-1; d_gene: NA; CDR3aa: CATSDFPPGEETQYF; CDR3nt: TGTGCCACCAGTGATTTCCCCCCCGGGGAAGAGACCCAGTACTTC
j_gene: TRBJ1-2; abundance: NA; v_gene: TRBV19; d_gene: NA; CDR3aa: CASSTSRGDRDGYTF; CDR3nt: TGTGCCAGTAGTACCTCTCGGGGGGATCGAGATGGCTACACCTTC
j_gene: TRBJ2-2; abundance: NA; v_gene: TRBV13; d_gene: TRBD2; CDR3aa: CASSLGALSGSTGELFF; CDR3nt: TGTGCCAGCAGCTTAGGTGCGTTGAGCGGGAGTACCGGGGAGCTGTTTTTT
j_gene: TRBJ2-1; abundance: NA; v_gene: TRBV14; d_gene: NA; CDR3aa: CASSQGPREPYNEQFF; CDR3nt: TGTGCCAGCAGCCAAGGTCCTCGGGAGCCTTACAATGAGCAGTTCTTC
j_gene: TRBJ1-2; abundance: NA; v_gene: TRBV6-5; d_gene: NA; CDR3aa: CASSYLTANYGYTF; CDR3nt: TGTGCCAGCAGTTACCTAACCGCTAACTATGGCTACACCTTC